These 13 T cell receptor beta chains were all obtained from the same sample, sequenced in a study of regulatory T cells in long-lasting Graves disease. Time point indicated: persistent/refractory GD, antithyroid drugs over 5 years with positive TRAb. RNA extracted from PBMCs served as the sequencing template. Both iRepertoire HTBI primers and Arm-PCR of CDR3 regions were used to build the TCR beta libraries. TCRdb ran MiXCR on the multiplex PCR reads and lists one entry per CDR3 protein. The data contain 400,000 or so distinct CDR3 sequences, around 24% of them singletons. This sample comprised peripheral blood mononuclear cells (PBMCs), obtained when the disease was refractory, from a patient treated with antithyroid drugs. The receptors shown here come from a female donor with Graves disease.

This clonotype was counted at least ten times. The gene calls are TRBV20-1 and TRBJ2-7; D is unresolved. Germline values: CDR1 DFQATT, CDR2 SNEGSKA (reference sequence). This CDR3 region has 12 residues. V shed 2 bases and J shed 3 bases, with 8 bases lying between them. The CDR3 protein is CSARQDIYEQYF. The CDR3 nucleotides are TGCAGTGCTAGACAGGATATCTACGAGCAGTACTTC.

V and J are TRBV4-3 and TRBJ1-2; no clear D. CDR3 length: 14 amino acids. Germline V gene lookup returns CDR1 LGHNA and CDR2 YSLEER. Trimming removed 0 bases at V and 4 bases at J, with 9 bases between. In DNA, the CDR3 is TGCGCCAGCAGCCAAGATGACGAACCCTATGGCTACACCTTC. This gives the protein CASSQDDEPYGYTF.

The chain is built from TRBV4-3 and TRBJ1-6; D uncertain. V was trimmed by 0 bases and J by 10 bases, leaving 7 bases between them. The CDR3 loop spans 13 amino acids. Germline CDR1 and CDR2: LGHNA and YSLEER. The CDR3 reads CASSQDVGSPLHF. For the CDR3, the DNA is TGCGCCAGCAGCCAAGATGTCGGGTCACCCCTCCACTTT.

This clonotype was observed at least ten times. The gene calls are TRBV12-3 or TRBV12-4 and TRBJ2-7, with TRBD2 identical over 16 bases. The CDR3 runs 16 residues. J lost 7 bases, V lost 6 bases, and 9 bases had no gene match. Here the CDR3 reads CASSPGLAGGPGEQYF. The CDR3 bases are TGTGCCAGCAGCCCGGGACTAGCGGGAGGGCCGGGTGAGCAGTACTTC.

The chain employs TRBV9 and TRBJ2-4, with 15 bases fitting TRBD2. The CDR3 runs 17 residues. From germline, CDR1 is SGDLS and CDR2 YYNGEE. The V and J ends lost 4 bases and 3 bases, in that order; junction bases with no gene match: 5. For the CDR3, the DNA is TGTGCCAGCAGCAGGGGACTAGCGGGAGGAGGCAAAAACATTCAGTACTTC. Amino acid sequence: CASSRGLAGGGKNIQYF. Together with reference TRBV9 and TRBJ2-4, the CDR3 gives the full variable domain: DSGVTQTPKHLITATGQRVTLRCSPRSGDLSVYWYQQSLDQGLQFLIQYYNGEERAKGNILERFSAQQFPDLHSELNLSSLELGDSALYFCASSRGLAGGGKNIQYFGAGTRLSVL.

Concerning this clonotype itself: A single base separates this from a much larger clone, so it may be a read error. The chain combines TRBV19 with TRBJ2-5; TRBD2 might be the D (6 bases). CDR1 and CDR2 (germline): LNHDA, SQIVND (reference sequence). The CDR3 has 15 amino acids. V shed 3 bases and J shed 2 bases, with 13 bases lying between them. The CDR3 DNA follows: TGTGCCAGTAGTATTGGGGGTAGCGGACAAGAGACCCAGTACTTC. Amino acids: CASSIGGSGQETQYF.

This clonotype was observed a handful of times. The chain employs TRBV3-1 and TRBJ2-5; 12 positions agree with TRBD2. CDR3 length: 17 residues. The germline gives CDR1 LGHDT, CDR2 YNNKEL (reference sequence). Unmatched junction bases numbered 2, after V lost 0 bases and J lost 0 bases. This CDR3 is CASSQDRLAGDQETQYF. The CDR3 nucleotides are TGTGCCAGCAGCCAAGATCGACTAGCGGGAGACCAAGAGACCCAGTACTTC.

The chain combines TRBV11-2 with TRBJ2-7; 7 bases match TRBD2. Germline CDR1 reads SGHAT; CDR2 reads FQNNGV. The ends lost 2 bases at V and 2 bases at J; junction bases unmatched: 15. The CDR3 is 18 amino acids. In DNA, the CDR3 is TGTGCCAGCAGCTTACTCCTTTCGGCTAGCGGATCACCCTACGAGCAGTACTTC. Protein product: CASSLLLSASGSPYEQYF. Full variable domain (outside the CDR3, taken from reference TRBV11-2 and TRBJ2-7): EAGVAQSPRYKIIEKRQSVAFWCNPISGHATLYWYQQILGQGPKLLIQFQNNGVVDDSQLPKDRFSAERLKGVDSTLKIQPAKLEDSAVYLCASSLLLSASGSPYEQYFGPGTRLTVT.

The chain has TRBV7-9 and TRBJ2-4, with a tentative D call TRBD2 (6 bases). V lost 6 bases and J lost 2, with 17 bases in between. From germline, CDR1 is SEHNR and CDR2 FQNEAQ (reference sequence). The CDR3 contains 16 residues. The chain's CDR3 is CASSPLGGISKNIQYF. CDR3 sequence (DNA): TGTGCCAGCAGTCCCCTGGGGGGTATTTCCAAAAACATTCAGTACTTC.

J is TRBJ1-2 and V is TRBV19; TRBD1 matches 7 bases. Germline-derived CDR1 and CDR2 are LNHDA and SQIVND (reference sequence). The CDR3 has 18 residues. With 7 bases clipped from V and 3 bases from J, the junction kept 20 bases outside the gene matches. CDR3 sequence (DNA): TGTGCCAGTACCGGTATGGCAGGGGGTTTAAGCGGTGACTATGGCTACACCTTC. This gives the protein CASTGMAGGLSGDYGYTF.

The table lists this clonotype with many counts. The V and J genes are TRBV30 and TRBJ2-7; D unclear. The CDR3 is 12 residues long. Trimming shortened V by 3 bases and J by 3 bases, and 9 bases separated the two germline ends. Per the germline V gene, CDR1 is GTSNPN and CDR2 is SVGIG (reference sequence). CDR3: CAWRGTGYEQYF. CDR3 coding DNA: TGTGCCTGGAGGGGTACCGGCTACGAGCAGTACTTC.

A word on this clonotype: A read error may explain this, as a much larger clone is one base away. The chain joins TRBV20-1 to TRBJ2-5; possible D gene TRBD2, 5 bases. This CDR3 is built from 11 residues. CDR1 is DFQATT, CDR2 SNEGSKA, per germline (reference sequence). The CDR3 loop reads CSTRIGETQYF. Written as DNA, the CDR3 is TGCAGTACTAGGATTGGGGAGACCCAGTACTTC.

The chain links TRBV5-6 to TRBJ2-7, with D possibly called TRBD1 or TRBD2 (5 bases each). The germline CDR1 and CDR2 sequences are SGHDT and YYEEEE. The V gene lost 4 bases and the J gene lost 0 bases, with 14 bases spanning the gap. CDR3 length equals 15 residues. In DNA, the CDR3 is TGTGCCAGCAGCCCCCGGGACGTATACTCCTACGAGCAGTACTTC. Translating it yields CASSPRDVYSYEQYF.